This T cell receptor beta chain was recovered during a study of cytomegalovirus exposure and HLA in healthy donors. Study observations and caveats: As a later analysis showed, a missense DCLRE1C variant was linked to trimming of TCR beta V- and J-genes. In a later analysis, CMV-associated beta chains were mostly HLA-associated, it appeared.

Trimming cost V 7 bases and J 4 bases, with 12 bases left between them. The CDR3 consists of 12 residues. Germline V lookup: CDR1 SGHRS, CDR2 YFSETQ. Worth noting for this clone: The target antigen is unknown.

A multiplex PCR was run with 60 Vbeta primers and 13 Jbeta primers. Assay used: immunoSEQ multiplex PCR; TCRdb lists only in-frame clones, some missing. The sample records 150,000 to 200,000 clones, around 78% being singletons. Sequencing was performed on PBMCs. This clonotype was sampled from a man aged 35 to 55 in good health and CMV-seronegative. The rearrangement uses TRBV5-1 and TRBJ2-7, with D possibly being TRBD2 (5 bases). In DNA, the CDR3 is TGCGCCAGCCGCTCGGGGTTTTACGAGCAGTACTTC. Translation gives CASRSGFYEQYF.